The rows below give T cell receptor beta chains drawn from one sample of a study of T cell changes during pregnancy in multiple sclerosis. Sequencing used immunoSEQ multiplex PCR; TCRdb keeps in-frame clones, though not all of them. The table has 70,000 or so clones, approximately 92% seen once. Sequences were derived from peripheral blood, sampled in the third trimester of pregnancy. The receptors derive from a female donor in good health, enrolled as a control in a pregnancy study. CDR3s include the opening cysteine and the closing phenylalanine or tryptophan. A D gene is named only where the DNA matches it firmly. Part of the rows lack a size; the others show once, few, many or a class for expanded clones.

D: TRBD2; V: TRBV7-2; size: NA; J: TRBJ2-3; CDR3: CASSLRGAGGPDTQYF; DNA: TGTGCCAGCAGCCTGCGGGGAGCGGGGGGTCCTGATACGCAGTATTTT
D: TRBD1; V: TRBV6-6; size: NA; J: TRBJ2-7; CDR3: CASKAGGVPIYEQYF; DNA: TGTGCCAGCAAAGCAGGGGGCGTTCCTATCTACGAGCAGTACTTC
D: TRBD1; V: TRBV14; size: NA; J: TRBJ1-1; CDR3: CASSQDLGRGITEAFF; DNA: TGTGCCAGCAGCCAAGATCTGGGCAGGGGGATCACTGAAGCTTTCTTT
D: TRBD1; V: TRBV6-6; size: NA; J: TRBJ2-7; CDR3: CASSYGTGERQYF; DNA: TGTGCCAGCAGTTACGGGACAGGGGAAAGGCAGTACTTC
D: TRBD2; V: TRBV10-2; size: NA; J: TRBJ2-7; CDR3: CASSDSGATYEQYF; DNA: TGCGCCAGCAGTGATAGCGGGGCAACCTACGAGCAGTACTTC
D: TRBD2; V: TRBV28; size: once; J: TRBJ2-1; CDR3: CASNLAGGGYYNEQFF; DNA: TGTGCCAGCAATCTAGCGGGAGGCGGGTATTACAATGAGCAGTTCTTC
D: NA; V: TRBV30; size: NA; J: TRBJ1-2; CDR3: CGGAAGGYGYTF; DNA: TGTGGCGGGGCGGCGGGCGGCTATGGCTACACCTTC
D: NA; V: TRBV5-1; size: NA; J: TRBJ2-5; CDR3: CASSLSVSQETQYF; DNA: TGCGCCAGCAGCTTGAGTGTCAGCCAAGAGACCCAGTACTTC
D: NA; V: TRBV5-4; size: NA; J: TRBJ2-2; CDR3: CASSARGTGELFF; DNA: TGTGCCAGCAGCGCTAGGGGCACCGGGGAGCTGTTTTTT
D: NA; V: TRBV25-1; size: NA; J: TRBJ2-2; CDR3: CASTLHTGELFF; DNA: TGTGCCAGCACACTTCACACCGGGGAGCTGTTTTTT
D: NA; V: TRBV19; size: NA; J: TRBJ1-1; CDR3: CASSSSGRPTNTEAFF; DNA: TGTGCCAGTAGTAGCAGCGGTAGACCGACGAACACTGAAGCTTTCTTT
D: NA; V: TRBV2; size: few; J: TRBJ1-1; CDR3: CASSGTLEAFF; DNA: TGTGCCAGCAGTGGGACATTGGAAGCTTTCTTT
D: NA; V: TRBV10-3; size: NA; J: TRBJ2-7; CDR3: CAISDSAGSYEQYF; DNA: TGTGCCATCAGTGATTCGGCGGGAAGCTACGAGCAGTACTTC
D: TRBD1; V: TRBV28; size: NA; J: TRBJ1-5; CDR3: CASSRSQGAHPFGNQPQHF; DNA: TGTGCCAGCAGTCGGAGTCAGGGGGCGCATCCTTTTGGCAATCAGCCCCAGCATTTT
D: TRBD2; V: TRBV4-1; size: NA; J: TRBJ2-3; CDR3: CASSQTPLAVPPTDTQYF; DNA: TGCGCCAGCAGCCAGACTCCACTAGCGGTTCCCCCCACAGATACGCAGTATTTT
D: NA; V: TRBV5-1; size: NA; J: TRBJ2-7; CDR3: CASKISSEAYEQYF; DNA: TGCGCCAGCAAGATTAGTAGCGAGGCCTACGAGCAGTACTTC
D: TRBD2; V: TRBV6-5; size: NA; J: TRBJ2-1; CDR3: CAAGERGSYNEQFF; DNA: TGTGCCGCGGGGGAGCGGGGGTCTTACAATGAGCAGTTCTTC
D: TRBD2; V: TRBV4-3; size: NA; J: TRBJ2-3; CDR3: CASSQSGISTDTQYF; DNA: TGCGCCAGCAGCCAGAGCGGGATTAGCACAGATACGCAGTATTTT
D: NA; V: TRBV5-1; size: NA; J: TRBJ2-1; CDR3: CASSLLGLGEFF; DNA: TGCGCCAGCAGCTTGCTAGGCCTAGGGGAGTTCTTC
D: TRBD2; V: TRBV18; size: NA; J: TRBJ2-7; CDR3: CASSPQSRLAGGPDEQYF; DNA: TGTGCCAGCTCACCACAAAGTCGACTAGCGGGAGGGCCCGACGAGCAGTACTTC
D: NA; V: TRBV9; size: NA; J: TRBJ2-1; CDR3: CASSVMGLAYNEQFF; DNA: TGTGCCAGCAGCGTTATGGGACTGGCCTACAATGAGCAGTTCTTC
D: NA; V: TRBV2; size: NA; J: TRBJ1-4; CDR3: CASSDRGVGEKLFF; DNA: TGTGCCAGCAGTGACCGGGGGGTAGGCGAAAAACTGTTTTTT
D: NA; V: TRBV10-3; size: NA; J: TRBJ1-1; CDR3: CAIRKSSGYTEAFF; DNA: TGTGCCATCCGGAAGTCGTCGGGATACACTGAAGCTTTCTTT
D: NA; V: TRBV6-1; size: NA; J: TRBJ2-7; CDR3: CASSESIIFRGYIYEQYF; DNA: TGTGCCAGCAGTGAATCTATCATTTTCCGGGGGTACATCTACGAGCAGTACTTC
D: NA; V: TRBV27; size: NA; J: TRBJ2-2; CDR3: CASSLEGQNTGELFF; DNA: TGTGCCAGCAGTTTAGAGGGCCAGAACACCGGGGAGCTGTTTTTT
D: TRBD1; V: TRBV18; size: NA; J: TRBJ2-3; CDR3: CASSRTWDSSTDTQYF; DNA: TGTGCCAGCTCACGGACCTGGGACAGTAGCACAGATACGCAGTATTTT
D: NA; V: TRBV7-9; size: NA; J: TRBJ2-3; CDR3: CASSLALTRFTDTQYF; DNA: TGTGCCAGCAGCTTAGCGCTTACCAGGTTCACAGATACGCAGTATTTT
D: TRBD2; V: TRBV27; size: NA; J: TRBJ2-7; CDR3: CASSFTPGLAPDYEQYF; DNA: TGTGCCAGCAGTTTTACGCCCGGACTAGCTCCCGACTACGAGCAGTACTTC
D: TRBD2; V: TRBV6-1; size: NA; J: TRBJ2-7; CDR3: CASSDGLAGPYEQYF; DNA: TGTGCCAGCAGTGACGGACTAGCGGGGCCCTACGAGCAGTACTTC
D: TRBD2; V: TRBV10-3; size: NA; J: TRBJ2-1; CDR3: CATINPSGVGNEQFF; DNA: TGTGCCACGATTAACCCTAGCGGGGTGGGCAATGAGCAGTTCTTC
D: NA; V: TRBV9; size: once; J: TRBJ2-5; CDR3: CASGRDREETQYF; DNA: TGTGCCAGCGGCCGAGACAGAGAAGAGACCCAGTACTTC
D: TRBD2; V: TRBV2; size: NA; J: TRBJ2-7; CDR3: CASRDSGGAPEQYF; DNA: TGTGCCAGCAGGGATAGCGGGGGGGCACCCGAGCAGTACTTC
D: TRBD2; V: TRBV7-6; size: NA; J: TRBJ2-3; CDR3: CASSRRNTSGRSDTQYF; DNA: TGTGCCAGCAGCCGCCGGAACACTAGCGGGAGATCAGATACGCAGTATTTT
D: TRBD2; V: TRBV5-5; size: NA; J: TRBJ2-5; CDR3: CASSLTALLAGSETQYF; DNA: TGTGCCAGCAGCTTGACCGCTTTGCTAGCGGGATCGGAGACCCAGTACTTC
D: NA; V: TRBV10-3; size: NA; J: TRBJ1-2; CDR3: CAISEAQDTGYTF; DNA: TGTGCCATCAGTGAAGCGCAGGACACGGGCTACACCTTC
D: NA; V: TRBV30; size: NA; J: TRBJ1-2; CDR3: CAWSVRDGYTF; DNA: TGTGCCTGGAGTGTACGGGATGGCTACACCTTC
D: NA; V: TRBV4-2; size: once; J: TRBJ2-5; CDR3: CASSQDSAETQYF; DNA: TGTGCCAGCAGCCAAGACAGCGCAGAGACCCAGTACTTC
D: TRBD1; V: TRBV5-4; size: NA; J: TRBJ2-5; CDR3: CASSLGSTGGSRETQYF; DNA: TGTGCCAGCAGCTTGGGGTCGACAGGGGGCTCGCGGGAGACCCAGTACTTC
D: NA; V: TRBV5-4; size: NA; J: TRBJ2-3; CDR3: CASSLLAPGDTQYF; DNA: TGTGCCAGCAGCCTTCTCGCCCCAGGAGATACGCAGTATTTT
D: TRBD1; V: TRBV19; size: once; J: TRBJ1-1; CDR3: CASSSRDRVTEAFF; DNA: TGTGCCAGTAGTAGCCGGGACAGGGTAACTGAAGCTTTCTTT
D: TRBD2; V: TRBV28; size: NA; J: TRBJ2-1; CDR3: CASSPAGASGRGNEQFF; DNA: TGTGCCAGCAGTCCCGCCGGGGCTAGCGGGAGGGGCAATGAGCAGTTCTTC
D: TRBD2; V: TRBV27; size: NA; J: TRBJ2-3; CDR3: CASRRAGGADTQYF; DNA: TGTGCCAGCAGGCGAGCGGGAGGGGCAGATACGCAGTATTTT
D: TRBD2; V: TRBV7-3; size: NA; J: TRBJ2-1; CDR3: CASSRDSGTFNNEQFF; DNA: TGTGCCAGCAGCCGCGATAGCGGGACCTTTAACAATGAGCAGTTCTTC
D: TRBD2; V: TRBV2; size: NA; J: TRBJ2-5; CDR3: CASANPGLAGAGETQYF; DNA: TGTGCCAGCGCTAACCCGGGACTAGCGGGAGCAGGAGAGACCCAGTACTTC
D: NA; V: TRBV27; size: NA; J: TRBJ2-1; CDR3: CASSRARHEQFF; DNA: TGTGCCAGCAGTAGAGCTCGCCATGAGCAGTTCTTC
D: NA; V: TRBV7-8; size: NA; J: TRBJ2-2; CDR3: CASSRAWRASNTGELFF; DNA: TGTGCCAGCAGTCGGGCCTGGAGGGCCTCAAACACCGGGGAGCTGTTTTTT
D: NA; V: TRBV5-6; size: NA; J: TRBJ1-1; CDR3: CASSHDRPEAFF; DNA: TGTGCCAGCAGTCACGACAGACCTGAAGCTTTCTTT
D: TRBD2; V: TRBV11-1; size: NA; J: TRBJ2-7; CDR3: CASSLTASGDPYEQYF; DNA: TGTGCCAGCAGCTTAACGGCTAGCGGGGATCCCTACGAGCAGTACTTC
D: NA; V: TRBV18; size: NA; J: TRBJ2-7; CDR3: CASSDGNRVGEQYF; DNA: TGTGCCAGCTCGGATGGAAACAGGGTAGGGGAGCAGTACTTC
D: NA; V: TRBV7-9; size: NA; J: TRBJ1-2; CDR3: CASSDWGGTGYGYTF; DNA: TGTGCCAGCAGCGACTGGGGGGGGACCGGGTATGGCTACACCTTC
D: TRBD2; V: TRBV6-5; size: NA; J: TRBJ2-7; CDR3: CASSYSFSGSHEQYF; DNA: TGTGCCAGCAGTTACTCCTTTAGCGGGAGTCACGAGCAGTACTTC
D: NA; V: TRBV7-8; size: NA; J: TRBJ1-2; CDR3: CASSLARGVNYGYTF; DNA: TGTGCCAGCAGCTTAGCGCGGGGTGTGAACTATGGCTACACCTTC
D: TRBD1; V: TRBV7-3; size: NA; J: TRBJ1-1; CDR3: CASSPQGTTEAFF; DNA: TGTGCCAGCAGCCCACAGGGGACCACTGAAGCTTTCTTT